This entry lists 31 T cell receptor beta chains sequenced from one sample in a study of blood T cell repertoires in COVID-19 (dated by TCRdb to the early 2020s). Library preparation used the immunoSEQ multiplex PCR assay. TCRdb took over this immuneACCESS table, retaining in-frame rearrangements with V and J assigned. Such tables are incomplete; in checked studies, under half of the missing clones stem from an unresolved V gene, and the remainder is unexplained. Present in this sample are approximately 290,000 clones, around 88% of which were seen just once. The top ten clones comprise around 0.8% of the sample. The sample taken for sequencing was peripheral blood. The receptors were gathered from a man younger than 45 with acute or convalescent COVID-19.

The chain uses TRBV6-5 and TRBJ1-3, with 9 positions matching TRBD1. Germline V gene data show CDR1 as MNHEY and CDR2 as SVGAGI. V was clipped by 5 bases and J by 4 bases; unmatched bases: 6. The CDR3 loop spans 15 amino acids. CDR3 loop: CASSPTGGSGNTIYF. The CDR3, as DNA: TGTGCCAGCAGTCCCACAGGGGGCTCGGGAAACACCATATATTTT.

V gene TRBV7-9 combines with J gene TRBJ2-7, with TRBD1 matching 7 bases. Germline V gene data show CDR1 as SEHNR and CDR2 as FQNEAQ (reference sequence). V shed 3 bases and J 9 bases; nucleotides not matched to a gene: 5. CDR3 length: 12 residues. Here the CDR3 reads CASSFRDSRQYF. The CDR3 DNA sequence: TGTGCCAGCAGCTTTAGGGACAGCAGGCAGTACTTC. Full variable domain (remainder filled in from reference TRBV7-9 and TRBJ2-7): DTGVSQNPRHKITKRGQNVTFRCDPISEHNRLYWYRQTLGQGPEFLTYFQNEAQLEKSRLLSDRFSAERPKGSFSTLEIQRTEQGDSAMYLCASSFRDSRQYFGPGTRLTVT.

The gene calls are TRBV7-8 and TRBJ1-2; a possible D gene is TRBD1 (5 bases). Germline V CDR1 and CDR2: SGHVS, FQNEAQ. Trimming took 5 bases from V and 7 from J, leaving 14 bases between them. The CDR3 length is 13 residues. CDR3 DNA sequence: TGTGCCAGCAGCACTCCGGGACTCGGTGGCTACACCTTC. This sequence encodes CASSTPGLGGYTF. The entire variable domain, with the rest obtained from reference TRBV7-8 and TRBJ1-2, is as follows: GAGVSQSPRYKVAKRGQDVALRCDPISGHVSLFWYQQALGQGPEFLTYFQNEAQLDKSGLPSDRFFAERPEGSVSTLKIQRTQQEDSAVYLCASSTPGLGGYTFGSGTRLTVV.

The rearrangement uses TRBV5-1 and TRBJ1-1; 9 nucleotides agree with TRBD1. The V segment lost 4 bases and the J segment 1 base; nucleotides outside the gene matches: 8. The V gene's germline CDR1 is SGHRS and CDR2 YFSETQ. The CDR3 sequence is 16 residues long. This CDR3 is CASSPFTGGENTEAFF. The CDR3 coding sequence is TGCGCCAGCAGCCCTTTTACAGGGGGCGAGAACACTGAAGCTTTCTTT.

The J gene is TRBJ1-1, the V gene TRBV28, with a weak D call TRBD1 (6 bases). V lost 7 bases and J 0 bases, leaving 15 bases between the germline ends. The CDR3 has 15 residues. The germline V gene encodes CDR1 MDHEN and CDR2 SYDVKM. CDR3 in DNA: TGTGCCAGCACAAAGGGGGGGAGGGTGAACACTGAAGCTTTCTTT. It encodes CASTKGGRVNTEAFF.

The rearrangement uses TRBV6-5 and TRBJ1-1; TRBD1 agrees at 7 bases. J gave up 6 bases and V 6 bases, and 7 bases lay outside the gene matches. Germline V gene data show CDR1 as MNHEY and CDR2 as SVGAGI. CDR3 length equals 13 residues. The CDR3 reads CASRTGLSSEAFF. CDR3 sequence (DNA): TGTGCCAGCAGGACAGGGTTGAGTTCTGAAGCTTTCTTT.

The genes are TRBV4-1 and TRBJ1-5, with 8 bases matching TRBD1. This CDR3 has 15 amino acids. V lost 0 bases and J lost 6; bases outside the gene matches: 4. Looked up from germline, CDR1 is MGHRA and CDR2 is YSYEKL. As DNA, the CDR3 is TGCGCCAGCAGCCAAGATTACAGGGGGTCTCAGCCCCAGCATTTT. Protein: CASSQDYRGSQPQHF.

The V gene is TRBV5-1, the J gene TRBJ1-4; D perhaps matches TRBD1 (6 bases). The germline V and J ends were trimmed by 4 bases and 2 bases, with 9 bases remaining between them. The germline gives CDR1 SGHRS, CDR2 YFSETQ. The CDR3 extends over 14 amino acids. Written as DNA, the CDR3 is TGCGCCAGCAGCCCGCAGGGGACTAATGAAAAACTGTTTTTT. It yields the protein CASSPQGTNEKLFF.

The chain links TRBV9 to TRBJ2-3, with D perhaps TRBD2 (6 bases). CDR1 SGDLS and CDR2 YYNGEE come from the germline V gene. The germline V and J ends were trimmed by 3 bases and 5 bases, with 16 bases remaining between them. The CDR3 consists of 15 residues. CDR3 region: CASSDGTLAGDTQYF. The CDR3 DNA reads TGTGCCAGCAGCGACGGGACTTTAGCAGGAGATACGCAGTATTTT.

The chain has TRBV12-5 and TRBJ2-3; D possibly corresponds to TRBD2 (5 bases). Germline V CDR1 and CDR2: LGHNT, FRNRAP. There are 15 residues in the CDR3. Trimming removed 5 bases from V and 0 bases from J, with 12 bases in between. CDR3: CASGQPSWSTDTQYF. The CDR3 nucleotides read TGTGCTAGTGGTCAACCTAGCTGGAGCACAGATACGCAGTATTTT.

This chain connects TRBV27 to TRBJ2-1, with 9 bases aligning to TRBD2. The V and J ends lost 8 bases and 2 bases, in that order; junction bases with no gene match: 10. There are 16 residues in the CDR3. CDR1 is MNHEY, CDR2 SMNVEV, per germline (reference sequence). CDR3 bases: TGTGCCAGCCCGACCCCCACTAGCGGGCCCTACAATGAGCAGTTCTTC. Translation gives CASPTPTSGPYNEQFF.

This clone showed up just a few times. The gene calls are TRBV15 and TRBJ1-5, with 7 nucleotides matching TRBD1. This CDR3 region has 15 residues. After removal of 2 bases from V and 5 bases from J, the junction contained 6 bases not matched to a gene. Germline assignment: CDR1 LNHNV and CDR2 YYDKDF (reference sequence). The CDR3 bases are TGTGCCACCAGCAGATCGGGACAGCAGGATCAGCCCCAGCATTTT. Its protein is CATSRSGQQDQPQHF.

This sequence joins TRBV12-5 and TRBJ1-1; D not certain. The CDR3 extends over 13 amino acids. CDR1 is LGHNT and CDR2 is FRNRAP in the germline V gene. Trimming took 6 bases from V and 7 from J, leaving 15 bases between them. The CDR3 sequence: CASGTAGWGEAFF. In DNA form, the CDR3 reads TGTGCTAGTGGGACGGCGGGGTGGGGTGAAGCTTTCTTT.

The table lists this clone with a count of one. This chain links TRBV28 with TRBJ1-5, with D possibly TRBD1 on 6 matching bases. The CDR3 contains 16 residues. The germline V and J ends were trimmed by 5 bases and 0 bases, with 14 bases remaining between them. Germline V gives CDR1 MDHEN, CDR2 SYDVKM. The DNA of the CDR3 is TGTGCCAGCAGTGAGAGGGGGTCCTATAGCAATCAGCCCCAGCATTTT. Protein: CASSERGSYSNQPQHF.

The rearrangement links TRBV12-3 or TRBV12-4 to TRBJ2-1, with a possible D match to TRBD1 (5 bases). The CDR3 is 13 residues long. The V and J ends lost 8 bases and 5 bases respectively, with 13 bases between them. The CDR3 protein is CASWVPRDNEQFF. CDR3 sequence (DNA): TGTGCCAGCTGGGTTCCCAGGGACAATGAGCAGTTCTTC.

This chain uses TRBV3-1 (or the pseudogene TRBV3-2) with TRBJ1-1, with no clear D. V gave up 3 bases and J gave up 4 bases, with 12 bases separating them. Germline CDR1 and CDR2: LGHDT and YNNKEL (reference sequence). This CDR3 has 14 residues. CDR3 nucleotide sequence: TGTGCCAGCAGCCAGGGCTTACAGATCACTGAAGCTTTCTTT. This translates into CASSQGLQITEAFF.

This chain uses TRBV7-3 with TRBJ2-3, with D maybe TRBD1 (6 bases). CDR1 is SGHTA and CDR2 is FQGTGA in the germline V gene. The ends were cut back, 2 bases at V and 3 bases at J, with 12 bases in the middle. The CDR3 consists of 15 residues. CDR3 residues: CASSLQGLITDTQYF. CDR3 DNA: TGTGCCAGCAGCTTACAGGGGCTGATAACAGATACGCAGTATTTT.

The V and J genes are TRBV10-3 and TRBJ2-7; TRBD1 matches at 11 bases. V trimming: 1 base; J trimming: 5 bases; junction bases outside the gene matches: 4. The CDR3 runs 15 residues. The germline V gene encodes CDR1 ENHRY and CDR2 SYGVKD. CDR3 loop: CAISEWGQGVDEQYF. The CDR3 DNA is TGTGCCATCAGTGAGTGGGGACAGGGGGTTGACGAGCAGTACTTC.

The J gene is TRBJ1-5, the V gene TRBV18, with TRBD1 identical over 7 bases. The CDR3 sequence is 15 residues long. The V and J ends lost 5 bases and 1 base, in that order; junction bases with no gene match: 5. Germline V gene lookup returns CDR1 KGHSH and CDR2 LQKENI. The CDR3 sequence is CASSAQGRSNQPQHF. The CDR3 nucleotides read TGTGCCAGCTCAGCACAGGGGAGGAGCAATCAGCCCCAGCATTTT.

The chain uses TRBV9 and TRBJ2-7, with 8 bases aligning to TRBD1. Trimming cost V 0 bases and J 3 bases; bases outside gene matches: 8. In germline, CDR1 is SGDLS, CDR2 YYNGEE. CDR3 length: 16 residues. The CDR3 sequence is CASSVAPGTGFYEQYF. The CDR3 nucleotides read TGTGCCAGCAGCGTAGCCCCCGGGACAGGATTCTACGAGCAGTACTTC.

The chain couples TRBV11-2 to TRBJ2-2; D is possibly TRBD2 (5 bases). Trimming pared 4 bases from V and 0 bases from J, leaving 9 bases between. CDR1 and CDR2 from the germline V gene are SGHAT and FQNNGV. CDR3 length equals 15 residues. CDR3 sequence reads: CASSSGLSNTGELFF. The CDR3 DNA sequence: TGTGCCAGCAGCTCTGGACTCTCGAACACCGGGGAGCTGTTTTTT.

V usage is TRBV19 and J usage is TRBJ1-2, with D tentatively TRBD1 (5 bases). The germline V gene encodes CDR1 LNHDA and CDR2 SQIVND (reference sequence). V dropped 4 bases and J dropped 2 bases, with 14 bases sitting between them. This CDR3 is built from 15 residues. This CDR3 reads CASSKPGGPNYGYTF. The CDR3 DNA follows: TGTGCCAGTAGTAAACCCGGGGGTCCCAACTATGGCTACACCTTC.

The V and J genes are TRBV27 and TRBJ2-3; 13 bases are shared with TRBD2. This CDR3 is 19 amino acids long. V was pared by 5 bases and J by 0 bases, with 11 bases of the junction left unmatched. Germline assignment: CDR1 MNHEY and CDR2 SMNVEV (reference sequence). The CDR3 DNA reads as TGTGCCAGCAGTCTAAGACTAGCGGGGGGACCAACTAGCACAGATACGCAGTATTTT. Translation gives CASSLRLAGGPTSTDTQYF.

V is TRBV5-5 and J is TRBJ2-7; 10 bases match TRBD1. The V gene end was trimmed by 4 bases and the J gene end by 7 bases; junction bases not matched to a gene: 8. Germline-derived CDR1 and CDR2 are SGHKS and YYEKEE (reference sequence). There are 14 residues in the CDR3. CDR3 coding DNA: TGTGCCAGCAGCCGGGGACAGGGGAGTTGGGAGCAGTACTTC. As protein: CASSRGQGSWEQYF.

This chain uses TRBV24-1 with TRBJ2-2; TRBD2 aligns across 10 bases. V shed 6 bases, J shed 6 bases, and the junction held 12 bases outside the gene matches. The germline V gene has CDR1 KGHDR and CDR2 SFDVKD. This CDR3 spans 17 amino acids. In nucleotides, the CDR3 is TGTGCCACCAGTCCCCCTAGCGGGAGAGGGGACCCCGGGGAGCTGTTTTTT. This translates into CATSPPSGRGDPGELFF.

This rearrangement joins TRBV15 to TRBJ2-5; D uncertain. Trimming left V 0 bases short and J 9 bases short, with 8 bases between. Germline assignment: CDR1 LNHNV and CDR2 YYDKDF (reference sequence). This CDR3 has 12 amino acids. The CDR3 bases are TGTGCCACCAGCAGAGATGAGCTGGCCCAGTACTTC. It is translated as CATSRDELAQYF. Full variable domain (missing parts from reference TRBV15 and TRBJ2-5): DAMVIQNPRYQVTQFGKPVTLSCSQTLNHNVMYWYQQKSSQAPKLLFHYYDKDFNNEADTPDNFQSRRPNTSFCFLDIRSPGLGDTAMYLCATSRDELAQYFGPGTRLLVL.

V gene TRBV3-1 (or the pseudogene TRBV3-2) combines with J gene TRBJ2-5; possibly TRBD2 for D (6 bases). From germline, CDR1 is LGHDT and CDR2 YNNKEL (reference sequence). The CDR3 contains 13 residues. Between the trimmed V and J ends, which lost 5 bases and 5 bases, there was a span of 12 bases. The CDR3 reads CASSRRGGETQYF. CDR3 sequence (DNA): TGTGCCAGCAGCAGGAGGGGTGGGGAGACCCAGTACTTC.

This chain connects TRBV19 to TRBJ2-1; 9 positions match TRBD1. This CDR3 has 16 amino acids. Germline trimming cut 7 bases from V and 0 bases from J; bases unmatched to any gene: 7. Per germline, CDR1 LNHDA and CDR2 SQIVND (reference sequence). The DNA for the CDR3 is TGTGCCAGTACCCGAGGGACAGGGAGCTCCTACAATGAGCAGTTCTTC. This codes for CASTRGTGSSYNEQFF.

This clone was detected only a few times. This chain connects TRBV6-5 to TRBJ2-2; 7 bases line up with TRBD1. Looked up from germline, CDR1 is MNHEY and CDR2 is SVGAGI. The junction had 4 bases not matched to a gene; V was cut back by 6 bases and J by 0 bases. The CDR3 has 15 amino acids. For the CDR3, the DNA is TGTGCCAGCAGGCTAGGGGGCTCGAACACCGGGGAGCTGTTTTTT. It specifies CASRLGGSNTGELFF.

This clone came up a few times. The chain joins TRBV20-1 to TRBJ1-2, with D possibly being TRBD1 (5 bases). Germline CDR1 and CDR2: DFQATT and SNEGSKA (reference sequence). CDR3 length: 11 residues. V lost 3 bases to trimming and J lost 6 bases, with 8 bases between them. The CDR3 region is CSARGGHGYTF. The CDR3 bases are TGCAGTGCTAGGGGGGGACATGGCTACACCTTC.

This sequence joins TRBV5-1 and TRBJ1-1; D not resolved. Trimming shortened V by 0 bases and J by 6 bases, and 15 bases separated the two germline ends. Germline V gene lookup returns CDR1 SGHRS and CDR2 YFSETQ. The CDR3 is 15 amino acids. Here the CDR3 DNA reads TGCGCCAGCAGCTTGGCCTCGCGGTTTTTCGCTGAAGCTTTCTTT. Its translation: CASSLASRFFAEAFF.